The 18 T cell receptor beta chains reported below all come from one sample, sequenced in a study of OX40 agonist ivuxolimab in advanced cancers. Method: immunoSEQ multiplex PCR; TCRdb's copy keeps in-frame clones and lacks some. Of tens of thousands of clones in the sample, about 78% were seen once. The material sequenced was CD4+ or CD8+ T cells sorted from blood, taken in a trial of the OX40 agonist ivuxolimab. The receptors were gathered from an adult with an advanced solid tumor such as melanoma, head and neck, liver or kidney cancer.

The V call is TRBV4-2, the J call TRBJ2-2, with D perhaps matching TRBD2 (6 bases). The CDR3 is made up of 15 amino acids. Deletions cut 1 base from V and 4 bases from J, with 10 bases between. The germline CDR1 and CDR2 sequences are LGHNA and YNFKEQ. CDR3 in amino acids: CASSQGGTGTGELFF. CDR3 in DNA: TGTGCCAGCAGCCAAGGCGGGACGGGCACCGGGGAGCTGTTTTTT.

The chain is built from TRBV4-3 and TRBJ2-1; D call uncertain. Trimming cost V 1 base and J 8 bases, with 21 bases left between them. The CDR3 spans 17 residues. Germline V gene lookup returns CDR1 LGHNA and CDR2 YSLEER. In DNA, the CDR3 is TGCGCCAGCAGCCAAGTACACGTCGTAAGACCCGTCGATGAGCAGTTCTTC. Amino acids: CASSQVHVVRPVDEQFF.

The DNA of the CDR3 is TGTGCCAGCAGCCAAGATCAACGAGGAGTTGGCTACGAGCAGTACTTC. Encoded protein: CASSQDQRGVGYEQYF. The J gene is TRBJ2-7, the V gene TRBV4-2; no definite D call. V lost 0 bases and J 3 bases, leaving 15 bases between the germline ends. The CDR3 is made up of 16 amino acids. Germline V gene lookup returns CDR1 LGHNA and CDR2 YNFKEQ.

This clone was picked up a small number of times. The chain links TRBV4-3 to TRBJ1-3; D is unresolved. There are 12 residues in the CDR3. CDR1 is LGHNA, CDR2 YSLEER, per germline. Trimming pared 0 bases from V and 10 bases from J, leaving 7 bases between. DNA for the CDR3: TGCGCCAGCAGCCAAGACAGGTTGACCATATATTTT. Protein product: CASSQDRLTIYF.

The chain is built from TRBV30 and TRBJ2-2; D gene ambiguous. The CDR3 spans 13 residues. Trimming left V 2 bases short and J 5 bases short, with 9 bases between. The germline V gene has CDR1 GTSNPN and CDR2 SVGIG (reference sequence). CDR3: CAWSMGQTGELFF. The CDR3, as DNA: TGTGCCTGGAGTATGGGCCAGACCGGGGAGCTGTTTTTT. The full variable domain, its missing parts supplied by reference TRBV30 and TRBJ2-2, is SQTIHQWPATLVQPVGSPLSLECTVEGTSNPNLYWYRQAAGRGLQLLFYSVGIGQISSEVPQNLSASRPQDRQFILSSKKLLLSDSGFYLCAWSMGQTGELFFGEGSRLTVL.

The sample holds a few counts of this clone. The chain recombines TRBV7-9 with TRBJ2-7, with 7 bases fitting TRBD2. The CDR3 totals 14 residues. V lost 3 bases and J lost 5; bases outside the gene matches: 7. CDR1 is SEHNR and CDR2 is FQNEAQ in the germline V gene (reference sequence). CDR3 loop: CASSFTTSADEQYF. Here the CDR3 DNA reads TGTGCCAGCAGCTTTACTACTAGCGCCGACGAGCAGTACTTC.

The V and J genes are TRBV4-3 and TRBJ2-2; D remains ambiguous. CDR1 and CDR2 from the germline V gene are LGHNA and YSLEER. V lost 0 bases, J lost 4 bases, and 9 bases lay in between. The CDR3 extends over 15 amino acids. CDR3 sequence: CASSQDWGITGELFF. Written as DNA, the CDR3 is TGCGCCAGCAGCCAAGATTGGGGAATCACCGGGGAGCTGTTTTTT.

The chain couples TRBV27 to TRBJ1-4; D uncertain. V lost 7 bases and J lost 7, with 10 bases in between. The CDR3 length is 12 residues. Germline values: CDR1 MNHEY, CDR2 SMNVEV (reference sequence). For the CDR3, the DNA is TGTGCCAGCACGTCCCAAGGTGAAAAACTGTTTTTT. It is translated as CASTSQGEKLFF.

The chain uses TRBV4-2 and TRBJ1-2; D gene uncertain. There are 14 residues in the CDR3. In germline, CDR1 is LGHNA, CDR2 YNFKEQ. V was clipped by 2 bases and J by 7 bases, with 14 bases between them. The CDR3 is CASSQYQAPSGYTF. In DNA, the CDR3 is TGTGCCAGCAGCCAATACCAAGCTCCGAGTGGCTACACCTTC.

Note on this clone: The same CDR3 can be traced to other DNA sequences in this sample. This chain uses TRBV11-2 with TRBJ2-7, with 8 positions matching TRBD1. V lost 1 base, J lost 4 bases, and 3 bases stayed unmatched. The CDR3 is 14 amino acids. Germline V gene sequence: CDR1 SGHAT, CDR2 FQNNGV. CDR3 loop: CASSLGTGSYEQYF. For the CDR3, the DNA is TGTGCCAGCAGCTTAGGGACAGGGTCGTACGAGCAGTACTTC.

V gene TRBV28 combines with J gene TRBJ2-1; a possible D gene is TRBD2 (6 bases). CDR3 length: 17 amino acids. V lost 4 bases and J lost 0, with 16 bases in between. Germline CDR1 reads MDHEN; CDR2 reads SYDVKM. In nucleotides, the CDR3 is TGTGCCAGCAGTTCCCCCCTTGGTAGCGGCTCCTACAATGAGCAGTTCTTC. Amino acid sequence: CASSSPLGSGSYNEQFF.

The chain employs TRBV9 and TRBJ2-1; 10 nucleotides agree with TRBD2. The CDR3 covers 15 residues. Germline trimming cut 3 bases from V and 4 bases from J; bases unmatched to any gene: 4. Germline-derived CDR1 and CDR2 are SGDLS and YYNGEE. The CDR3 here is CASSAGTSAYNEQFF. Here the CDR3 DNA reads TGTGCCAGCAGCGCCGGGACTAGCGCTTACAATGAGCAGTTCTTC.

This clone was seen a few times. The chain is built from TRBV28 and TRBJ1-2; 8 positions match TRBD1. The CDR3 consists of 15 residues. Germline assignment: CDR1 MDHEN and CDR2 SYDVKM. Trimming cost V 6 bases and J 7 bases; bases outside gene matches: 13. This CDR3 reads CASSKGPGQAFGYTF. The DNA of the CDR3 is TGTGCCAGCAGCAAAGGCCCGGGACAGGCCTTTGGCTACACCTTC.

This clone is a singleton in its sample. Other DNA sequences within the sample encode an identical CDR3. The chain recombines TRBV6-1 with TRBJ1-2; the D is unclear. This CDR3 is built from 16 residues. In germline, CDR1 is MNHNS, CDR2 SASEGT. V was pared by 3 bases and J by 6 bases, with 20 bases between. CDR3 sequence (DNA): TGTGCCAGCAGTGAGGCGCTCGGCGCGTTCAGGAATGGCTACACCTTC. Residues: CASSEALGAFRNGYTF.

This clone was found once. CDR3 nucleotide sequence: TGTGCCAGCAGTTACGGGACAGGGACAGATACGCAGTATTTT. This encodes CASSYGTGTDTQYF. The chain couples TRBV6-5 to TRBJ2-3, with TRBD1 matching 9 bases. Germline V gives CDR1 MNHEY, CDR2 SVGAGI. Trimming cost V 2 bases and J 3 bases; bases outside gene matches: 0. CDR3 size: 14 residues.

The CDR3 DNA reads TGTGCCAGCAGCCCACCGAACCGAGGGGAGCGAGAGACCCAGTACTTC. It translates to CASSPPNRGERETQYF. This sequence joins TRBV7-9 and TRBJ2-5; D is tentatively TRBD1 or TRBD2 (5 bases each). The V end was cut by 5 bases, the J end by 4 bases, with 20 bases between. The CDR3 has 16 residues. The germline CDR1 and CDR2 sequences are SEHNR and FQNEAQ (reference sequence).

The chain recombines TRBV28 with TRBJ2-2; 9 bases line up with TRBD2. In germline, CDR1 is MDHEN, CDR2 SYDVKM. Germline trimming cut 7 bases from V and 5 bases from J; bases unmatched to any gene: 8. The CDR3 is 15 residues long. The CDR3 DNA sequence: TGTGCCAGCACCCAGAGAGCGGGAGGAACCGGGGAGCTGTTTTTT. This encodes CASTQRAGGTGELFF.

The genes are TRBV29-1 and TRBJ2-1, with 9 bases identical to TRBD2. This CDR3 comprises 13 residues. Trimming removed 0 bases from V and 8 bases from J; junction bases left unmatched: 2. Germline values: CDR1 SQVTM, CDR2 ANQGSEA. The CDR3 DNA reads TGCAGCGTTGAAGAGGGCGGGGGGGATGAGCAGTTCTTC. It codes for CSVEEGGGDEQFF.